A selection of T cell receptor beta chains follows, all from one sample in a study of monozygotic twins with inflammatory bowel disease. TCRdb reworked the 5' RACE reads into one entry per CDR3 protein, no DNA. The table for this sample gives around 150,000 distinct CDR3 sequences. Specimen: blood. The receptors shown here come from a human donor with ulcerative colitis or Crohn's disease, or a healthy co-twin of an affected twin (not recorded which). Both conserved end residues are part of each CDR3. The order of the fields is V gene, J gene, CDR3 protein.

v_gene: TRBV30
j_gene: TRBJ2-4
CDR3aa: CAWSVRGAKNIQYF

v_gene: TRBV12-3/TRBV12-4
j_gene: TRBJ2-1
CDR3aa: CASSLAIWGLTSGANEQFF

v_gene: TRBV6-5
j_gene: TRBJ2-3
CDR3aa: CASSYSIAGGPTDTQYF

v_gene: TRBV5-1
j_gene: TRBJ2-7
CDR3aa: CASSLRTGEVGKTYEQYF

v_gene: TRBV29-1
j_gene: TRBJ2-1
CDR3aa: CSVVGTGTANEQFF

v_gene: TRBV20-1
j_gene: TRBJ2-7
CDR3aa: CSATTGTGVPEQYF

v_gene: TRBV2
j_gene: TRBJ1-5
CDR3aa: CASSELNSILSNQPQHF

v_gene: TRBV9
j_gene: TRBJ2-5
CDR3aa: CAILTGTGETQYF

v_gene: TRBV12-3/TRBV12-4
j_gene: TRBJ2-1
CDR3aa: CASSLVQTYNEQFF

v_gene: TRBV7-9
j_gene: TRBJ2-1
CDR3aa: CASSSPIYNEQFF

v_gene: TRBV5-1
j_gene: TRBJ1-1
CDR3aa: CASSLTGTGGGNTEAFF

v_gene: TRBV20-1
j_gene: TRBJ1-3
CDR3aa: CSARAGANSGNTIYF

v_gene: TRBV20-1
j_gene: TRBJ2-7
CDR3aa: CSARDLGRVGSYEQYF